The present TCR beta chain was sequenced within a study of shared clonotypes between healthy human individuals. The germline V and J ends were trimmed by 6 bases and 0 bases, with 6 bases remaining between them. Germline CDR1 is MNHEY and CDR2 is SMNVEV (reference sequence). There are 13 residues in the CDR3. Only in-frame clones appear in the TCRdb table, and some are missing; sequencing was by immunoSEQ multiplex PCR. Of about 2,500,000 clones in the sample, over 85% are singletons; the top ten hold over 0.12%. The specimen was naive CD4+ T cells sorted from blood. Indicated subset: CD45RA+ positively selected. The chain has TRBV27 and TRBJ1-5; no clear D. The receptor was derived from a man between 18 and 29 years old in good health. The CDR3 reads CASRRLSNQPQHF. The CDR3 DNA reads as TGTGCCAGCAGGCGCCTTAGCAATCAGCCCCAGCATTTT.